Each of the 6 T cell receptor beta chains below was sequenced from the same sample in a study of chemoradiotherapy in HPV16-positive cancers. Method: immunoSEQ multiplex PCR; TCRdb's copy keeps in-frame clones and lacks some. The profile covers roughly 9,800 clones, with approximately 70% appearing a single time and 13% to 15% taken by the ten largest. This sample was taken from a patient who underwent chemoradiotherapy. The receptors were gathered from a human donor with HPV-associated anogenital cancer.

This clone has a handful of counts. The V call is TRBV19, the J call TRBJ2-7, with 7 bases fitting TRBD1. Germline V CDR1 and CDR2: LNHDA, SQIVND (reference sequence). This CDR3 spans 15 amino acids. V was clipped by 5 bases and J by 0 bases; unmatched bases: 7. The CDR3 DNA is TGTGCCAGTAGTCGACGGGGACAGAGCTCCTACGAGCAGTACTTC. It is translated as CASSRRGQSSYEQYF.

The chain combines TRBV19 with TRBJ2-1; 7 bases line up with TRBD1. This CDR3 spans 14 amino acids. Looked up from germline, CDR1 is LNHDA and CDR2 is SQIVND (reference sequence). V dropped 6 bases and J dropped 4; count of bases not matched to a gene: 6. CDR3 region: CASSPGQKYNEQFF. The CDR3 DNA reads as TGTGCCAGTAGCCCGGGACAGAAATACAATGAGCAGTTCTTC.

CDR3 in DNA: TGTGCCAGCAGCAGGCCTAGCGGGGGAACAGATACGCAGTATTTT. Translating it yields CASSRPSGGTDTQYF. The chain links TRBV5-4 to TRBJ2-3; TRBD2 matches 10 bases. Germline CDR1 reads SGHNT; CDR2 reads YYREEE (reference sequence). The length of the CDR3 is 15 residues. V trimming: 4 bases; J trimming: 3 bases; junction bases outside the gene matches: 5.

In this sample, this clone turned up a few times. The genes are TRBV7-8 and TRBJ1-2; 7 bases map to TRBD1. CDR1 and CDR2 (germline): SGHVS, FQNEAQ. CDR3 length: 16 amino acids. V was pared by 3 bases and J by 0 bases, with 7 bases of the junction left unmatched. In DNA form, the CDR3 reads TGTGCCAGCAGCTTGCGACAGGGAATCACTAACTATGGCTACACCTTC. Translating it yields CASSLRQGITNYGYTF.

V gene TRBV2 combines with J gene TRBJ1-1, with a weak D call TRBD1 (6 bases). V dropped 5 bases and J dropped 4 bases, with 17 bases sitting between them. This CDR3 spans 15 amino acids. Germline V lookup: CDR1 SNHLY, CDR2 FYNNEI. As DNA, the CDR3 is TGTGCCAGCAGTCAACAGGGAAGGAGGTTCACTGAAGCTTTCTTT. Translated: CASSQQGRRFTEAFF.

V usage is TRBV13 and J usage is TRBJ1-1, with D unclear. This CDR3 is 15 amino acids long. V was cut by 1 base and J by 4 bases, with 13 bases left in between. The germline gives CDR1 PRHDT, CDR2 FYEKMQ (reference sequence). The CDR3 here is CASSLVYRGSTEAFF. In nucleotides, the CDR3 is TGTGCCAGCAGCTTAGTATATCGGGGAAGCACTGAAGCTTTCTTT.